A selection of T cell receptor beta chains follows, all from one sample in a study of cytomegalovirus exposure and HLA in healthy donors. Using immunoSEQ multiplex PCR, the repertoire was profiled, and TCRdb retains in-frame clones only, with some absent. The sample table sets out 200,000 or so clones. The material sequenced was PBMCs. These receptors were obtained from a boy younger than 18 in good health and CMV-seronegative. CDR3s leave out the opening cysteine and the closing phenylalanine or tryptophan. The order of the fields is J gene, V gene, CDR3 protein.

>TRBJ2-3|TRBV18
ASSPGTGGSTDTQY
>TRBJ2-2|TRBV11-3
ASSFVNTGELF
>TRBJ2-2|TRBV6-1
ASSEDEGAGTGELF
>TRBJ1-2|TRBV6-4
ASSDSGGQSDGYT
>TRBJ2-3|TRBV18
ASKLAEKADTQY
>TRBJ1-4|TRBV5-4
ASSSKRDRDEKLF
>TRBJ1-4|TRBV30
AWSRGGIANEKLF
>TRBJ1-4|TRBV18
ASSRAHNEKLF
>TRBJ2-5|TRBV7-2
ASSLAVSEETQY
>TRBJ2-5|TRBV19
ASSSPSIAGGRGGETQY
>TRBJ2-7|TRBV5-1
ASSQPGLAGEQY
>TRBJ2-4|TRBV7-2
ASSLVVAGDNIQY
>TRBJ2-3|TRBV5-6
ASTTLSPTDAQY
>TRBJ1-6|TRBV6-1
ASSPFYNSPLH
>TRBJ1-4|TRBV4-1
ASSPPGLKTATNEKLF
>TRBJ2-1|TRBV27
ASSSLGSGGANEQF